The subject of this entry is one T cell receptor beta chain. This specimen belongs to a study of T cells in Graves' hyperthyroidism and ophthalmopathy. Aged 18 to 65, the patients had hyperthyroidism that was newly diagnosed and had lasted under 2 months. Amplification targeted TCR beta CDR3 regions from RNA transcripts. HTBI primers were used for first-round RT-PCR of the TCR CDR3. TCRdb reprocessed the multiplex PCR reads via MiXCR and lists one record per CDR3 protein. The table shows about 270,000 distinct CDR3 sequences, with approximately 26% occurring only once. The receptor was derived from a man aged 35-49 years with Graves' hyperthyroidism that later progressed to Graves' ophthalmopathy. Source material: blood.

The CDR3 region has the DNA TGCGCCAGCAGCGCGGCTAGCGCGGAGACCCAGTACTTC. Amino acids: CASSAASAETQYF. This rearrangement joins TRBV5-1 to TRBJ2-5; a weak D match, TRBD2 (6 bases). CDR1 SGHRS and CDR2 YFSETQ come from the germline V gene. The CDR3 runs to 13 residues. V was clipped by 4 bases and J by 5 bases, with 12 bases between them.